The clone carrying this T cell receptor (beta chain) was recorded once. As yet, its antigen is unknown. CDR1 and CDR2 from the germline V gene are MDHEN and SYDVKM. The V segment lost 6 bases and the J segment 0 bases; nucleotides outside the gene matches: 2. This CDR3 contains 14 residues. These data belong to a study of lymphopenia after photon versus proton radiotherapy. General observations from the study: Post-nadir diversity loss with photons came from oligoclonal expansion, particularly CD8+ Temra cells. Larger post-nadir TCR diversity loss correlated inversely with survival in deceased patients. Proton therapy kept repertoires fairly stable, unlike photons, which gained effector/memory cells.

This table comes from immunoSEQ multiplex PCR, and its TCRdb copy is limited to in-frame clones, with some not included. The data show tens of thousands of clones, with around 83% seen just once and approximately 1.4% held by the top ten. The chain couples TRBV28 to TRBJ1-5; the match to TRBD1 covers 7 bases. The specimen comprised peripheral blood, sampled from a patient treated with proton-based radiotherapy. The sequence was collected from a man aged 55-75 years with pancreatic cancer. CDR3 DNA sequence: TGTGCCAGCAGAAGGGGGCCTAGCAATCAGCCCCAGCATTTT. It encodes CASRRGPSNQPQHF.